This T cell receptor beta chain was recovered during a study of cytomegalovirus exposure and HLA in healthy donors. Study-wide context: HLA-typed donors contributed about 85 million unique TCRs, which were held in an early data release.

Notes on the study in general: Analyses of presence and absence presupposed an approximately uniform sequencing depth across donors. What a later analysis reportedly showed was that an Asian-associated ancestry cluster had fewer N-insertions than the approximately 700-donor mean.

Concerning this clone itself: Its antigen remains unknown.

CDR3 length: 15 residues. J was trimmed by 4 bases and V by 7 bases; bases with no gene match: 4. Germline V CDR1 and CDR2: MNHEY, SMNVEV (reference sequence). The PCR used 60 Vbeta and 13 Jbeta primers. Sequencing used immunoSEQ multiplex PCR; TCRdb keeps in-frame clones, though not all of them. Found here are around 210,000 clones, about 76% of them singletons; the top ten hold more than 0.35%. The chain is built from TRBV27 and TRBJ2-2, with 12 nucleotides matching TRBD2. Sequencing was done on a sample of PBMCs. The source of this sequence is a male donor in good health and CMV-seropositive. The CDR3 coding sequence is TGTGCCAGCAATAGACTAGCGGGAGTCACCGGGGAGCTGTTTTTT. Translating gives CASNRLAGVTGELFF.